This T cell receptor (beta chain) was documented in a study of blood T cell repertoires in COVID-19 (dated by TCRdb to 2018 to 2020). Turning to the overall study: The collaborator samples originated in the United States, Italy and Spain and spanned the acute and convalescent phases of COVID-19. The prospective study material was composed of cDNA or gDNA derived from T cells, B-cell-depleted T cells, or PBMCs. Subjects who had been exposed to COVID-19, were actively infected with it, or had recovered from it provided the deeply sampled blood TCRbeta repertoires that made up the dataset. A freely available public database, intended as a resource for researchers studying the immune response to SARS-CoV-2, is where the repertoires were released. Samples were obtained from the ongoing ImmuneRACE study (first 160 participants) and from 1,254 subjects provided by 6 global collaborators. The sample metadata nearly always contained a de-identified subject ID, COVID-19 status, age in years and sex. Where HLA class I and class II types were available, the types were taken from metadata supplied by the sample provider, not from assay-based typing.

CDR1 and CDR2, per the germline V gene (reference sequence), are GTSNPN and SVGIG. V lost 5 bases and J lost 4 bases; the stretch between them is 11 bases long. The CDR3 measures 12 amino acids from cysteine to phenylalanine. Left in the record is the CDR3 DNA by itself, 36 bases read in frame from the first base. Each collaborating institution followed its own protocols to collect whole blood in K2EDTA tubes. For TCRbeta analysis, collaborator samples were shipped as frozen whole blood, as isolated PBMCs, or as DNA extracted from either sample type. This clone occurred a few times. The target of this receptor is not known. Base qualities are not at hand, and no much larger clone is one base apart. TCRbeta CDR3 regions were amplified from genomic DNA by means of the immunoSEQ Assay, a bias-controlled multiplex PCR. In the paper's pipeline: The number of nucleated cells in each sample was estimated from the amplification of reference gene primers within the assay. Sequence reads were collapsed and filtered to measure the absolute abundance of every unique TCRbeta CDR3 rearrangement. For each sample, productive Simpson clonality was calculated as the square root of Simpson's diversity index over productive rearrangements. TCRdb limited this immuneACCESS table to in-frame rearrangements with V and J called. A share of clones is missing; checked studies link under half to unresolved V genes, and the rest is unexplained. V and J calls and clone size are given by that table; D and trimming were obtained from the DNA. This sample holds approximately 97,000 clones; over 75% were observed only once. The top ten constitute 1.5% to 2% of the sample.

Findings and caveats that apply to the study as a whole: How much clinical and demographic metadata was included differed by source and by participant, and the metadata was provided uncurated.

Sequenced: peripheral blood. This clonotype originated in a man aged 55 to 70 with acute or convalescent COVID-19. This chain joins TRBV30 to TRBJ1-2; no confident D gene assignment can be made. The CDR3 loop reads CAWEERSYGYTF. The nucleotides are TGTGCCTGGGAAGAGAGGAGCTATGGCTACACCTTC.